This TCR beta chain comes out of a study of blood T cell repertoires in COVID-19. Overall study: Both acute and convalescent COVID-19 samples were obtained from the United States, Italy and Spain. Sources were T cells, B-cell-depleted T cells, or PBMCs; the material itself was cDNA or gDNA.

CDR3 length equals 15 residues. Losses at the gene ends were 4 bases for V and 1 base for J; bases not matched to a gene: 3. Germline lookup yields CDR1 SGHRS and CDR2 YFSETQ. Profiled with immunoSEQ multiplex PCR; TCRdb holds only in-frame clones, not every one. The profile shows under 250,000 clones, 83% of them singletons. The sequenced sample consisted of peripheral blood. This chain uses TRBV5-1 with TRBJ1-1, with 11 bases lining up with TRBD1. The receptor was isolated from a woman between 70 and 85 years old with active or convalescent COVID-19. This CDR3 is CASSDGTGGNTEAFF. The CDR3 DNA reads as TGCGCCAGCAGCGACGGGACAGGGGGGAACACTGAAGCTTTCTTT.